Shown below are 14 T cell receptor beta chains from a single sample sequenced in a study of CD8 T cells in Susac syndrome. Reverse transcription of about 0.45 to 1 ug RNA was carried out with random hexamers. TCRdb fed the immunoSEQ multiplex PCR reads into MiXCR, producing one record per CDR3 protein. Found here are some 68,000 distinct CDR3 sequences, 93% of them singletons; the top ten hold around 0.15%. The sample comprised CD4+ T cells from PBMCs. The receptors originated from a human donor with Susac syndrome.

There are a few counts of this clonotype. The genes are TRBV2 and TRBJ2-3; the D is unclear. Germline V gene lookup returns CDR1 SNHLY and CDR2 FYNNEI. This CDR3 region has 11 residues. Trimming pared 4 bases from V and 6 bases from J, leaving 5 bases between. The CDR3 loop reads CASSVSDTQYF. DNA of the CDR3: TGTGCCAGCAGTGTGTCGGATACGCAGTATTTT.

The rearrangement joins TRBV5-1 to TRBJ2-3, with D hard to call. This CDR3 spans 13 amino acids. V dropped 6 bases and J dropped 0 bases, with 8 bases sitting between them. CDR1 SGHRS and CDR2 YFSETQ come from the germline V gene. The DNA for the CDR3 is TGCGCCAGCACCGTATCTAGCACAGATACGCAGTATTTT. Translated, it gives CASTVSSTDTQYF. Drawing the rest from reference TRBV5-1 and TRBJ2-3, the complete variable domain is KAGVTQTPRYLIKTRGQQVTLSCSPISGHRSVSWYQQTPGQGLQFLFEYFSETQRNKGNFPGRFSGRQFSNSRSEMNVSTLELGDSALYLCASTVSSTDTQYFGPGTRLTVL.

This chain connects TRBV5-1 to TRBJ2-2, with 7 bases lining up with TRBD2. The CDR3 runs to 13 residues. Trimming took 6 bases from V and 3 from J; bases not matched to a gene: 2. Germline values: CDR1 SGHRS, CDR2 YFSETQ. The CDR3 DNA reads as TGCGCCAGCACCCGGGGGGACACCGGGGAGCTGTTTTTT. Translating it yields CASTRGDTGELFF.

The rearrangement links TRBV6-2 or TRBV6-3 to TRBJ2-1; no reliable D call. CDR1 is MNHEY, CDR2 SVGEGT, per germline. Deletions cut 7 bases from V and 0 bases from J, with 10 bases between. The CDR3 spans 14 residues. The CDR3 DNA sequence: TGTGCCAGCACCTGGACCCCCTCCTACAATGAGCAGTTCTTC. Protein sequence: CASTWTPSYNEQFF.

The V call is TRBV9, the J call TRBJ2-2; weak D call: TRBD1 (5 bases). The CDR3 is 15 amino acids. Trimming took 0 bases from V and 1 from J, leaving 7 bases between them. Germline lookup yields CDR1 SGDLS and CDR2 YYNGEE. The DNA for the CDR3 is TGTGCCAGCAGCGTAGGCAGGGTGAACACCGGGGAGCTGTTTTTT. This codes for CASSVGRVNTGELFF.

The chain joins TRBV4-2 to TRBJ2-3; 8 positions match TRBD2. CDR1 LGHNA and CDR2 YNFKEQ come from the germline V gene. Germline trimming cut 1 base from V and 0 bases from J; bases unmatched to any gene: 9. The CDR3 has 18 residues. DNA for the CDR3: TGTGCCAGCAGCCAAGCCGGGAGTAGCGGGACTAGCACAGATACGCAGTATTTT. Its protein is CASSQAGSSGTSTDTQYF.

The rearrangement links TRBV6-1 to TRBJ1-1; D not certain. Germline V gene data show CDR1 as MNHNS and CDR2 as SASEGT. The CDR3 loop spans 11 amino acids. Trimming pared 8 bases from V and 5 bases from J, leaving 9 bases between. Written as DNA, the CDR3 is TGTGCCAGCCTGACATATACTGAAGCTTTCTTT. This codes for CASLTYTEAFF.

CDR3 amino acids: CASSAYSGVGNSPLHF. CDR3 in DNA: TGTGCCAGCAGTGCCTACTCAGGGGTAGGTAATTCACCCCTCCACTTT. The rearrangement links TRBV27 to TRBJ1-6; D might be TRBD1 (6 bases). Germline CDR1 and CDR2: MNHEY and SMNVEV (reference sequence). This CDR3 contains 16 residues. V dropped 5 bases and J dropped 6 bases, with 17 bases sitting between them.

The chain employs TRBV6-2 or TRBV6-3 and TRBJ1-2; D remains unclear. The length of the CDR3 is 15 residues. Germline CDR1 is MNHEY and CDR2 is SVGEGT. Trimming took off 5 bases at V and 4 bases at J, with 17 bases between the two ends. CDR3: CASSQPQYSSYGYTF. The CDR3 DNA follows: TGTGCCAGCAGTCAACCGCAGTACTCTAGCTATGGCTACACCTTC.

This clonotype was seen a single time. The chain couples TRBV28 to TRBJ1-4; D is undetermined. Germline CDR1 is MDHEN and CDR2 is SYDVKM. The CDR3 consists of 13 residues. Trimming removed 2 bases from V and 6 bases from J, with 7 bases in between. The CDR3 DNA is TGTGCCAGCAGTTTAGGTTGGGATGAAAAACTGTTTTTT. This translates into CASSLGWDEKLFF.

The rearrangement uses TRBV29-1 and TRBJ2-3, with D unresolved. Trimming stripped 0 bases from V and 6 bases from J, with 7 bases between. The CDR3 is made up of 12 amino acids. Germline CDR1 and CDR2: SQVTM and ANQGSEA. In DNA form, the CDR3 reads TGCAGCGTTGAAGAGTCGGAGGATACGCAGTATTTT. Its translation: CSVEESEDTQYF.

V and J are TRBV7-3 and TRBJ1-1; 9 nucleotides line up with TRBD1. The CDR3 sequence is 15 residues long. Per germline, CDR1 SGHTA and CDR2 FQGTGA. The V gene end was trimmed by 0 bases and the J gene end by 7 bases; junction bases not matched to a gene: 6. The CDR3 DNA sequence: TGTGCCAGCAGCTTAACTACCGACAGGGGGGGTGAAGCTTTCTTT. This translates into CASSLTTDRGGEAFF.

The V gene is TRBV28, the J gene TRBJ1-2; D is possibly TRBD1 (5 bases). There are 13 residues in the CDR3. Germline V gene lookup returns CDR1 MDHEN and CDR2 SYDVKM. Trimming cost V 6 bases and J 7 bases, with 15 bases left between them. CDR3 protein: CASSAGRESGYTF. The CDR3 DNA follows: TGTGCCAGCAGCGCAGGGAGAGAAAGTGGCTACACCTTC.

The CDR3 sequence: CASSLNPDTQYF. The CDR3 bases are TGTGCCAGCAGCTTAAACCCAGATACGCAGTATTTT. The V call is TRBV12-3 or TRBV12-4, the J call TRBJ2-3; D not resolved. This CDR3 contains 12 residues. Trimming left V 6 bases short and J 4 bases short, with 8 bases between.